This TCR beta chain stems from a study of early T cells in non-severe SARS-CoV-2 infection. The overall study: The study sequenced bulk RNA from unsorted whole blood, with chains unpaired. General study points: Database matching using VDJdb favored anti-spike CD8 responses, with private and CD4 specificities left missing.

The junction had 10 bases not matched to a gene; V was cut back by 7 bases and J by 7 bases. Germline loops: CDR1 MDHEN, CDR2 SYDVKM. This CDR3 is built from 14 residues. TCRdb reanalysed the 5' RACE reads using MiXCR and keeps one entry per CDR3 protein. The table shows tens of thousands of distinct CDR3 sequences, with 10% occurring only once. This clonotype has at least ten counts. The antigen is undetermined. This TCR came from an adult who was a healthcare worker with PCR-confirmed SARS-CoV-2 infection or an uninfected control (not recorded which). The sample taken for sequencing was whole blood. This sequence joins TRBV28 and TRBJ1-5; 7 bases map to TRBD1. CDR3 sequence: CASIRDSSRQPQHF. CDR3 in DNA: TGTGCCAGCATCAGGGACAGTTCAAGGCAGCCCCAGCATTTT.